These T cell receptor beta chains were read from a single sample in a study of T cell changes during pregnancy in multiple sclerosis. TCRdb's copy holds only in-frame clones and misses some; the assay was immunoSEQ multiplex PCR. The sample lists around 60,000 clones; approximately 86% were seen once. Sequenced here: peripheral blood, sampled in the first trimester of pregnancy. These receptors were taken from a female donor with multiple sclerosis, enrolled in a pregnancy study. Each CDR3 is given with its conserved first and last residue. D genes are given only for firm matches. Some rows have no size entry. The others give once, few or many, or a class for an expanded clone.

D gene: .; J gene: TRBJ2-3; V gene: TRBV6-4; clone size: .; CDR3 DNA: TGTGCCAGCAGTGACTCCCACTCGGTAGATACGCAGTATTTT; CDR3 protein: CASSDSHSVDTQYF
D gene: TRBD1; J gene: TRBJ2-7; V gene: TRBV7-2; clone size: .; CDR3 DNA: TGTGCCAGCAGCCCAGAGACAGGGACCTACGAGCAGTACTTC; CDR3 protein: CASSPETGTYEQYF
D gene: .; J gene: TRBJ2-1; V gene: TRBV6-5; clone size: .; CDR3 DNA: TGTGCCAGCAGTTACGGGGCAGCTTACAATGAGCAGTTCTTC; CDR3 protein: CASSYGAAYNEQFF
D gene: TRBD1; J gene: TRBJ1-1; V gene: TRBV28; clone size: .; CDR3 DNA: TGTGCCAGCAGTCCCGGGACAGGGGTACAGGGAGCTTTCTTT; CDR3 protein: CASSPGTGVQGAFF
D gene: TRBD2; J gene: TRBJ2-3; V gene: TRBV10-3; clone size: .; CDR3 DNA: TGTGCCATCAGTGAGGGGACTAGCGGGAAAACAGATACGCAGTATTTT; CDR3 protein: CAISEGTSGKTDTQYF
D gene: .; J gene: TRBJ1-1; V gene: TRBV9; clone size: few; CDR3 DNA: TGTGCCAGCAGCTTAAACAGGGATGTGAACACTGAAGCTTTCTTT; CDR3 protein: CASSLNRDVNTEAFF
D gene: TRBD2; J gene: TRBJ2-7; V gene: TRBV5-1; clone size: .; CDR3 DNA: TGCGCCAGCAGTTCAGGACTAGCGGGAGCTCTCGAGCAGTACTTC; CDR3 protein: CASSSGLAGALEQYF
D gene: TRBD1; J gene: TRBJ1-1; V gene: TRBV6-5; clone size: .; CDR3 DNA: TGTGCCAGCAGTTACTCGGCAGGGGGCGGGACTGAAGCTTTCTTT; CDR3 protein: CASSYSAGGGTEAFF
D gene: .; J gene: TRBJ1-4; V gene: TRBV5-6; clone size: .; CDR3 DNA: TGTGCCAGCAGCTTGGGCAGGATTGGTGAAAAACTGTTTTTT; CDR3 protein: CASSLGRIGEKLFF
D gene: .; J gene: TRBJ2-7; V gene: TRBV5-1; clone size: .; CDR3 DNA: TGCGCCAGCAGCCTCCAGGTAGCGGAGGGGTACGAGCAGTACTTC; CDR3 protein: CASSLQVAEGYEQYF
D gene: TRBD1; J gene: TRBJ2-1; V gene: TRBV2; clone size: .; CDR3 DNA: TGTGCCAGCAGTTTTATGGGTCCCGGGACAGGGTCGAATGAGCAGTTCTTC; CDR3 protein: CASSFMGPGTGSNEQFF
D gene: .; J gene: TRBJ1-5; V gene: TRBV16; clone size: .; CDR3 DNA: TGTGCCAGCAGCCCCCACCCTACAGGGAATCAGCCCCAGCATTTT; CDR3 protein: CASSPHPTGNQPQHF
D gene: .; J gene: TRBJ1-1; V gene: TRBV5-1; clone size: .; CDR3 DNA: TGCGCCAGCAGCCAGTCCAACACTGAAGCTTTCTTT; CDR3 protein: CASSQSNTEAFF
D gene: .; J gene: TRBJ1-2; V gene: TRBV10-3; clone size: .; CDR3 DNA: TGTGCCATCAGTGACGGAGGTGGAACTGGCTACACCTTC; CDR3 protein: CAISDGGGTGYTF
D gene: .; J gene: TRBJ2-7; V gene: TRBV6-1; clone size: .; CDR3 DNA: TGTGCCAGCATGGACTTCACCTACGAGCAGTACTTC; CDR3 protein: CASMDFTYEQYF
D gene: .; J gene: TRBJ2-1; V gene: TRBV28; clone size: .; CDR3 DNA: TGTGCCAGCAGTTTGGGGGGATGGGGGAGGTCCAATGAGCAGTTCTTC; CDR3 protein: CASSLGGWGRSNEQFF
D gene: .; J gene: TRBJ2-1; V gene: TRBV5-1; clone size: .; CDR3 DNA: TGCGCCAGCAGCTTTTCTGGCGGGGCCCCCCCCGAGCAGTTCTTC; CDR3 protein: CASSFSGGAPPEQFF
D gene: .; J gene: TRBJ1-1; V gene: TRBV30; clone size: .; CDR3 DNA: TGTGCCTGGATATGGGGGCCCAGGAACACTGAAGCTTTCTTT; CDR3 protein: CAWIWGPRNTEAFF
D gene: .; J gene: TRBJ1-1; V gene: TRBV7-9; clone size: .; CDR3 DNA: TGTGCCAGCAGCTTGGGGTCGGGGTGGTCCACTGAAGCTTTCTTT; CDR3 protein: CASSLGSGWSTEAFF
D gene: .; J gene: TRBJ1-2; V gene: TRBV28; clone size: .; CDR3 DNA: TGTGCCAGCAGTTTATACCCGGGTGAGGGCTACACCTTC; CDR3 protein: CASSLYPGEGYTF
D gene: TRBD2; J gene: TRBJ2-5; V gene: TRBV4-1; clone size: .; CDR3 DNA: TGCGCCAGCAGCCAACTTCTAGCGGGGTCTGCGGCCCAGTACTTC; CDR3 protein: CASSQLLAGSAAQYF
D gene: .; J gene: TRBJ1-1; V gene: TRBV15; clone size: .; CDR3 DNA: TGCGCCACCAGCAGAGATTACACAGGCCCGTGGGCTGAAGCTTTCTTT; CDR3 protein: CATSRDYTGPWAEAFF
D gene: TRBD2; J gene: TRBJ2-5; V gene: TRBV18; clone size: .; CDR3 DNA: TGTGCCAGCTCTCTCCTCCGGGAGTCTAGCGGATTGGATACCCAGTACTTC; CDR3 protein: CASSLLRESSGLDTQYF
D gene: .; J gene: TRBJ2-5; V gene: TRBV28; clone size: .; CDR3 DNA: TGTGCCAGCAGTCCCTTTGAGTTGGAGACCCAGTACTTC; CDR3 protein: CASSPFELETQYF
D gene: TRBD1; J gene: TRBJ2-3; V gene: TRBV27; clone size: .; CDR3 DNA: TGTGCCAGCAGCGAGGGACAGGTATTCGATACGCAGTATTTT; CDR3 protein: CASSEGQVFDTQYF
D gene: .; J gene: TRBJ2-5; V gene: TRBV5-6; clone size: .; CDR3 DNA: TGTGCCAGCAGCTTTGGTCAGGATTTTGTAACCCAGTACTTC; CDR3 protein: CASSFGQDFVTQYF
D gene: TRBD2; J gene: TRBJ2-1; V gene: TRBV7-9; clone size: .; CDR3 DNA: TGTGCCAGCAGCTTAGGGCGAGTCGGGAGGCCCAATGAGCAGTTCTTC; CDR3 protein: CASSLGRVGRPNEQFF
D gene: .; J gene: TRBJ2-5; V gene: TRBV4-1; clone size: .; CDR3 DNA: TGCGCCAGCAGCCATTACAGGGACATCGCTCAAGAGACCCAGTACTTC; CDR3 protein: CASSHYRDIAQETQYF
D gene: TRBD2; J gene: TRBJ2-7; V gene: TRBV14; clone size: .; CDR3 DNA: TGTGCCAGCAGCCCACACACTCCTAGCGGGAGGTTCTCCTACGAGCAGTACTTC; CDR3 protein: CASSPHTPSGRFSYEQYF
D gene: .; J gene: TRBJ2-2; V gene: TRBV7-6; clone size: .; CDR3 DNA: TGTGCCAGCAGCTTAGCGTCAGGGGTCGGCACCGGGGAGCTGTTTTTT; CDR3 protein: CASSLASGVGTGELFF
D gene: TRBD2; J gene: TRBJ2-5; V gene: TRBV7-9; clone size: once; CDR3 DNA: TGTGCCAGCAGACCGAGCGGGAACGGAGAGACCCAGTACTTC; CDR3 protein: CASRPSGNGETQYF
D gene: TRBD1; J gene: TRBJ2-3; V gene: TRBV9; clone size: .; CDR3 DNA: TGTGCCAGCAGCGCACAGGGGGATACGCAGTATTTT; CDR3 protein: CASSAQGDTQYF
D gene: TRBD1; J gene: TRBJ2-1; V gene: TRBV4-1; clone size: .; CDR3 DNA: TGCGCCAGCAGCCAAGACAGGGGGTCGATTGAGCAGTTCTTC; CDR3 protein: CASSQDRGSIEQFF
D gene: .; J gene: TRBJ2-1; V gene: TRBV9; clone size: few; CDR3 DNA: TGTGCCAGCAGCTCCCTAGCTGGGGTCGCCTACAATGAGCAGTTCTTC; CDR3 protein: CASSSLAGVAYNEQFF
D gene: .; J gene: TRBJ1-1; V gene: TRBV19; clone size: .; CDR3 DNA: TGTGCCAGTAGTAGTACGGTCGTAAACACTGAAGCTTTCTTT; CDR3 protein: CASSSTVVNTEAFF
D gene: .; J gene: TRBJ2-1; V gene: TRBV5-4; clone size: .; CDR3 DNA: TGTGCCAGCAGCCTGGCGGGGTATGAGCAGTTCTTC; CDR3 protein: CASSLAGYEQFF
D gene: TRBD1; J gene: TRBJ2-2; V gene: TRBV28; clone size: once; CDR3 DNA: TGTGCCAGCAGCCGGACAGGGGTTGCGGGGAGTGGGACCGGGGAGCTGTTTTTT; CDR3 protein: CASSRTGVAGSGTGELFF
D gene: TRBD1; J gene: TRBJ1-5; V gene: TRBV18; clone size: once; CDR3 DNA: TGTGCCAGCTCACCACTAACAGGGGACCAGCCCCAGCATTTT; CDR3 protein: CASSPLTGDQPQHF
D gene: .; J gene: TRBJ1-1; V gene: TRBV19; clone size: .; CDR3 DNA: TGTGCCAGTAGTATAGGGGGGGTTGGGGCTGAAGCTTTCTTT; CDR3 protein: CASSIGGVGAEAFF
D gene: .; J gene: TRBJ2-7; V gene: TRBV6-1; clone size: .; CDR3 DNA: TGTGCCAGCAGTGCAACAGTGGACTACGAGCAGTACTTC; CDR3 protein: CASSATVDYEQYF
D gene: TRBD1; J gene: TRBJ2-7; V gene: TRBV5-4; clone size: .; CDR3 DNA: TGTGCCAGCAGCTCACAGGGGCTTGTCTACGAGCAGTACTTC; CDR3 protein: CASSSQGLVYEQYF
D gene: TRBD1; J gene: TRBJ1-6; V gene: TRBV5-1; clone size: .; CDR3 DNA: TGCGCCAGCAGCGGGGGGACAGCCTATTCACCCCTCCACTTT; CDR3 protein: CASSGGTAYSPLHF
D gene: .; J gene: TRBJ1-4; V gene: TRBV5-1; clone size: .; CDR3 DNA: TGCGCCAGCAGCTTAACAGGGAAGGGTGAAAAACTGTTTTTT; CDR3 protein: CASSLTGKGEKLFF
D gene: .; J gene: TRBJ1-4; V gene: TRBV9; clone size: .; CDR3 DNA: TGTGCCAGCAGCGTAGGGCTCAGAACTAATGAAAAACTGTTTTTT; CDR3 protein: CASSVGLRTNEKLFF
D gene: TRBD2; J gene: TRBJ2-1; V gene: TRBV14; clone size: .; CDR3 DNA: TGTGCCAGCAGCCAAGGATCGGGGGGGCAGTTCTTC; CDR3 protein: CASSQGSGGQFF
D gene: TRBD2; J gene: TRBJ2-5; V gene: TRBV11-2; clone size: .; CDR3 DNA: TGTGCCAGCAGCCAAACTAGCGGGAGGGCCGTAGAGACCCAGTACTTC; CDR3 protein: CASSQTSGRAVETQYF